The sequence of this TCR beta chain was determined in a study of technical replicates of blood from a few donors. Sequencing was performed with immunoSEQ multiplex PCR; in TCRdb, only in-frame clones are kept and a portion is missing. Of about 100,000 clones listed, about 95% are singletons. The ends lost 6 bases at V and 7 bases at J; junction bases unmatched: 10. This CDR3 is built from 16 residues. The germline V gene has CDR1 MNHNY and CDR2 SVGAGI (reference sequence). The sequence came from a human donor in good health. Sequenced: T cells isolated from PBMCs. The rearrangement joins TRBV6-6 to TRBJ2-1; 12 bases fit TRBD2. CDR3 sequence reads: CASSRMTSGSGNEQFF. The CDR3 bases are TGTGCCAGCAGCCGTATGACTAGCGGGAGCGGGAATGAGCAGTTCTTC.